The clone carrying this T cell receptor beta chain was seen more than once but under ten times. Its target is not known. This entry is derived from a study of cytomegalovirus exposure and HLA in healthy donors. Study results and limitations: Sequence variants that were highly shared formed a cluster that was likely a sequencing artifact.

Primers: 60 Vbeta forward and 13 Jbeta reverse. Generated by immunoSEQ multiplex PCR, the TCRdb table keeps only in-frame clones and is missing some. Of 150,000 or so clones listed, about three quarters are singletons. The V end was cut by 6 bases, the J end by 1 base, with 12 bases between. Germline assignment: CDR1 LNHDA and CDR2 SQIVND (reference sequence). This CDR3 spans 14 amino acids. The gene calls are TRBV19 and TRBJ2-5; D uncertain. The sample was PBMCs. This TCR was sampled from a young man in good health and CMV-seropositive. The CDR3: CASSKELSQETQYF. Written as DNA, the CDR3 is TGTGCCAGTAGCAAAGAGCTGAGCCAAGAGACCCAGTACTTC.